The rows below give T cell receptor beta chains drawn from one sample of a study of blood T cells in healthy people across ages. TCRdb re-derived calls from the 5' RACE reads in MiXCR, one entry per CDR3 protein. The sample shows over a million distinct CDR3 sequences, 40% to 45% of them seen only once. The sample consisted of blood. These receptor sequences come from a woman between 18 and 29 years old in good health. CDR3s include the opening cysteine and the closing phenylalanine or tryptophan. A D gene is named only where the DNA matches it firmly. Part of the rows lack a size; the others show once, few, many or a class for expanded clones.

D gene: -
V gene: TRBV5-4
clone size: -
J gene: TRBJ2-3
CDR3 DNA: TGTGCCAGCAGCGCTGAGGGTAGAACTAGCACAGATACGCAGTATTTT
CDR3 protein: CASSAEGRTSTDTQYF

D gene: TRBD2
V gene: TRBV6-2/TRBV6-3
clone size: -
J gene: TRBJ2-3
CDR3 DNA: TGTGCCAGCAGGCCTCGGCTAGCGGCCTTCACAGATACGCAGTATTTT
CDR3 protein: CASRPRLAAFTDTQYF

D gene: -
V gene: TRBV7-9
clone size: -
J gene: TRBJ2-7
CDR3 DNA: TGTGCCAGCAAAGACCCTAGAGACGAGCAGTACTTC
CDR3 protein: CASKDPRDEQYF

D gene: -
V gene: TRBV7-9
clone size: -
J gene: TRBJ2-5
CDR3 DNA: TGTGCCAGCAGCTCCTACAGGGCCCAAGAGACCCAGTACTTC
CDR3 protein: CASSSYRAQETQYF

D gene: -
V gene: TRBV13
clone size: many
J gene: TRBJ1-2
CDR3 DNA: TGTGCCAGCAGCTTCGGGCAGCCTAACTATGGCTACACCTTC
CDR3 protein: CASSFGQPNYGYTF

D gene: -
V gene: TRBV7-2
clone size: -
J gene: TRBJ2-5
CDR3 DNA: TGTGCCAGCAGCTTCCCGCAGGGGCTTAGGGAGACCCAGTACTTC
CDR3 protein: CASSFPQGLRETQYF

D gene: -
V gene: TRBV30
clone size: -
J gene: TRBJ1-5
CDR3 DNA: TGTGCCTGGAGCAACACAGCGAATGGACAGCCCCAGCATTTT
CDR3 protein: CAWSNTANGQPQHF

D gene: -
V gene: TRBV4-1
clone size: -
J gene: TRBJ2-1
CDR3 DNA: TGCGCCAGCAGCCAAGATTCGGTGGAGCTTTCCCTGGGTGAGCAGTTCTTC
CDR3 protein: CASSQDSVELSLGEQFF

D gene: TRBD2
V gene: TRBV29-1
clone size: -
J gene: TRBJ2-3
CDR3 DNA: TGCAGCGTTTCGACTAGCTCCAGCACAGATACGCAGTATTTT
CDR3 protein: CSVSTSSSTDTQYF

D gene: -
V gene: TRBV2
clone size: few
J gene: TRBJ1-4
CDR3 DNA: TGTGCCAGCAGCCCTACCTTTAATGAAAACCTGTTTTTT
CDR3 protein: CASSPTFNENLFF

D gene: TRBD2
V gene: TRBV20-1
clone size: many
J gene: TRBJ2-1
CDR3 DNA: TGCAGTGCTAGAGAGCGAGCGGGAGGACACAATGAGCAGTTCTTC
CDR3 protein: CSARERAGGHNEQFF

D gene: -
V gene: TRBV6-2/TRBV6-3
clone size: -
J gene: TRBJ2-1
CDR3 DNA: TGTGCCAGCAGTTACGGGTTAGCGAAAAGCTCCTACAATGAGCAGTTCTTC
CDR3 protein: CASSYGLAKSSYNEQFF

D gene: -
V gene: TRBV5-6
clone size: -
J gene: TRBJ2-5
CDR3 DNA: TGTGCCAGCAGCTTAACAGGATTTGGGGCGGGGGAGACCCAGTACTTC
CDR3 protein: CASSLTGFGAGETQYF

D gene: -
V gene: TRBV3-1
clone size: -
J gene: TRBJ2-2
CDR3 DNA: TGTGCCAGCAGCCAACGATCCCTGGGCACCGGGGAGCTGTTTTTT
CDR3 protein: CASSQRSLGTGELFF

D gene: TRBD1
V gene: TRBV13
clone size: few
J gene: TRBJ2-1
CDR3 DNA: TGTGCCAGCAGTTCTACAGGGGTCCCCCACAATGAGCAGTTCTTC
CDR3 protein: CASSSTGVPHNEQFF

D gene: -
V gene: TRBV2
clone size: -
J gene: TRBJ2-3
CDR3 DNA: TGTGCCAGCAGTGAAAGGTCAGACTCCACAGATACGCAGTATTTT
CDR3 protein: CASSERSDSTDTQYF

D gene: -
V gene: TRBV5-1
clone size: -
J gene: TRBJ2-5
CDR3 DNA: TGCGCCAGCAGGAGGGACGGGATTCAGTACTTC
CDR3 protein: CASRRDGIQYF

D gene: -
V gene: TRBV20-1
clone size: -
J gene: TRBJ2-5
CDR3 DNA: TGCAGTGCTATCGGGGGCAGGGTGAAGACCCAGTACTTC
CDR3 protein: CSAIGGRVKTQYF

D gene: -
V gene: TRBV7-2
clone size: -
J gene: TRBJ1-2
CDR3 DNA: TGTGCCAGCAGCCATCGAGGGACCTATGGCTACACCTTC
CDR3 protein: CASSHRGTYGYTF

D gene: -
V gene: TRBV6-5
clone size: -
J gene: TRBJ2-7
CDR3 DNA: TGTGCCAGCAGCCCCGGGGACCTCTCCTACGAGCAGTACTTC
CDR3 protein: CASSPGDLSYEQYF

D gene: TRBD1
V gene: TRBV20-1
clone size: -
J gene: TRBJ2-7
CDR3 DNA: TGCAGTGCTAGAGTGGGCAGAGGGGGCGTTTACGAGCAGTACTTC
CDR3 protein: CSARVGRGGVYEQYF

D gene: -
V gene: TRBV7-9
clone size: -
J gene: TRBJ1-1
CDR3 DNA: TGTGCCAGCAGCCCCAGGGGCCAGGGCACTGAAGCTTTCTTT
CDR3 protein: CASSPRGQGTEAFF

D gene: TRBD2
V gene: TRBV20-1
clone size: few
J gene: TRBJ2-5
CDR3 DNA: TGCAGTGCTAGAGATCCCAGCGGGAGAGAAGAGACCCAGTACTTC
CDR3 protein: CSARDPSGREETQYF

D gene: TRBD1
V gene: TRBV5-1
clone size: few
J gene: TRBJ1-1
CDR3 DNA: TGCGCCAGCGTAGATCAAGGGGGCGAAGGTTTCGCTGAAGCTTTCTTT
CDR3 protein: CASVDQGGEGFAEAFF

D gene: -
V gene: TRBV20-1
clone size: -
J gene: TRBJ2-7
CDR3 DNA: TGCAGTGCTAGGGGGGTTTCAACCTCGCTACTCTACGAGCGGTACTTC
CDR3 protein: CSARGVSTSLLYERYF

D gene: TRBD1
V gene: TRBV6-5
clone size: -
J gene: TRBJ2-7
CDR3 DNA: TGTGCCAGCAGTCGGGACAGGGAGAGCTCCTACGAGCAGTACTTC
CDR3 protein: CASSRDRESSYEQYF

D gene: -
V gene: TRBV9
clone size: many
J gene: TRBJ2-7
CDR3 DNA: TGTGCCAGCAGCGTAGTTGGCAGCTCCTACGAGCAGTACTTC
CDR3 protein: CASSVVGSSYEQYF

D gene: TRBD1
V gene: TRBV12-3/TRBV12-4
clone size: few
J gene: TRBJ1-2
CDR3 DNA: TGTGCCAGCAGTTTAACGACAGGGAGAAGACGTGGCTACACCTTC
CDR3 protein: CASSLTTGRRRGYTF

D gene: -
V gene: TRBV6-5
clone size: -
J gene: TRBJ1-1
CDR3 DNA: TGTGCCAGCAGCGGAGAAAGGGGGGCTAACACTGAAGCTTTCTTT
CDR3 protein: CASSGERGANTEAFF

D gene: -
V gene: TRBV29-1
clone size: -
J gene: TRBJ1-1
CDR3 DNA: TGCAGCGTTGAAGAGGGGTGTGGCACTGAAGCTTTCTTT
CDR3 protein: CSVEEGCGTEAFF

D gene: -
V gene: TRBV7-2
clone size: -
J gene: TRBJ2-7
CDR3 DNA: TGTGCCAGCAGCTTCAGGCGGGAAACCACCTACGAGCAGTACTTC
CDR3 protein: CASSFRRETTYEQYF

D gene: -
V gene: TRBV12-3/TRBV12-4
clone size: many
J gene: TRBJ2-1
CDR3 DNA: TGTGCCAGCAGCCGTATCGGACAGCGAGCCTACAATGAGCAGTTCTTC
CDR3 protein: CASSRIGQRAYNEQFF